The T cell receptor beta chain described here comes from a study of blood T cells in healthy people across ages. Overall study results and limits: TCR beta diversity tracked closely with naive T cell percentage.

This CDR3 is built from 18 residues. Trimming left V 6 bases short and J 8 bases short, with 29 bases between. CDR1 DFQATT and CDR2 SNEGSKA come from the germline V gene (reference sequence). Combining a sample-barcoded 5' primer with a J-beta primer mix, a second PCR ran for roughly 6 to 11 cycles. Each cDNA molecule carried a tag from a template-switch adaptor that contained 12 random nucleotides. From the 5' RACE reads, TCRdb called clonotypes with MiXCR, one entry per CDR3 protein. The sample comprises roughly 1.4 million distinct CDR3 sequences, approximately 59% of which are singletons, and over 6.5% rests with the top ten. This clonotype was observed once. Its target is unknown.

The chain couples TRBV20-1 to TRBJ1-6; D remains unclear. This clonotype originated in a man aged 18 to 30 in good health. The sample was blood. The CDR3 loop reads CSAAPSKQQEMGYSPLHF. CDR3 nucleotides: TGCAGTGCCGCCCCGTCAAAACAACAAGAGATGGGGTATTCACCCCTCCACTTT.